One T cell receptor (beta chain) is described in this entry. The antigen remains undetermined. The data were taken from a study of T cell repertoires in cytomegalovirus infection. V lost 0 bases and J lost 6, with 22 bases in between. Germline CDR1 is SGHRS and CDR2 is YFSETQ. The CDR3 extends over 18 amino acids. TCRdb redid the calling of the reads with MiXCR, one entry per CDR3 protein. The data hold 350,000 to 550,000 distinct CDR3 sequences, with roughly 31% observed a single time. Study-level findings and limits: Dominating the ex vivo response were TCR beta clonotypes that were CMV-specific and HLA-C-restricted.

The sample taken for sequencing was PBMCs. The clonotype was recovered from a human donor in good health (CMV status not recorded). Some clones in this sample may be carry-over from other donors' samples. The V call is TRBV5-1, the J call TRBJ2-1; D might be TRBD2 (7 bases). The DNA for the CDR3 is TGCGCCAGCAGCTTGGGATGGGGGGCCGGTTCGGGGGGCAATGAGCAGTTCTTC. Protein sequence: CASSLGWGAGSGGNEQFF.